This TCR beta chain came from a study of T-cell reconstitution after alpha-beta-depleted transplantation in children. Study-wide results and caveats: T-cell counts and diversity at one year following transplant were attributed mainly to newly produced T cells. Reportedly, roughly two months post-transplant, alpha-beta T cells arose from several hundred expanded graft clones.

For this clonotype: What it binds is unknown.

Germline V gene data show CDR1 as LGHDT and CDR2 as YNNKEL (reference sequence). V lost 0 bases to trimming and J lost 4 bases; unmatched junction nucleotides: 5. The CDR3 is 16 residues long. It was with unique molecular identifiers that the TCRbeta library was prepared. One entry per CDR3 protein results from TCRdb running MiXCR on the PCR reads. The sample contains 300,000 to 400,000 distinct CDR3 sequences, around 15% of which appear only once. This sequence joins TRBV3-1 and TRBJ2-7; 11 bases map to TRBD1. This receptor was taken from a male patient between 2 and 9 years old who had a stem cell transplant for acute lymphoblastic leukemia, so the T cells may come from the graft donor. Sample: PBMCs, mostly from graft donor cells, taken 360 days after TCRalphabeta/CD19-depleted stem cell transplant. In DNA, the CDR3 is TGTGCCAGCAGCCAAGATCTGGGGACAGGGGGGTACGAGCAGTACTTC. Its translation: CASSQDLGTGGYEQYF.